This T cell receptor (beta chain) was profiled in a study of response to subunit inactivated influenza vaccine. TCRdb redid the calling of the RT-PCR reads with MiXCR, one entry per CDR3 protein. The data contain hundreds of thousands of distinct CDR3 sequences, around 25% of them singletons. Trimming cost V 6 bases and J 0 bases; bases outside gene matches: 8. CDR3 length: 17 amino acids. Germline V gene sequence: CDR1 MDHEN, CDR2 SYDVKM. This material consisted of CD4+ T cells sorted from PBMCs, taken 5 days after vaccination. The V call is TRBV28, the J call TRBJ2-5, with TRBD2 matching 12 bases. This TCR came from a man aged 45 to 65 who received an inactivated influenza vaccine. The CDR3 protein is CASSGLAGGKYQETQYF. The CDR3 DNA reads TGTGCCAGCAGCGGTCTAGCGGGGGGGAAGTACCAAGAGACCCAGTACTTC.